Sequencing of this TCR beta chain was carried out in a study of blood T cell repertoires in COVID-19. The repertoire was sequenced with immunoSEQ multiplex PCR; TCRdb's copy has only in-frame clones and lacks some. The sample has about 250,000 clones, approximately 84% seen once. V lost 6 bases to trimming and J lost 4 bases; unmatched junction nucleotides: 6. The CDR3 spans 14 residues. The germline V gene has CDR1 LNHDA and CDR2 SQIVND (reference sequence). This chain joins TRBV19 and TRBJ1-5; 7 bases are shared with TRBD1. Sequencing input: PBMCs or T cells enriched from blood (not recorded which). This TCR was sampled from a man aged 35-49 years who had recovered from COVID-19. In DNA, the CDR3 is TGTGCCAGTAGGCTCGGACAGGAGAATCAGCCCCAGCATTTT. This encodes CASRLGQENQPQHF.